The 11 T cell receptor beta chains below were found in one sample sequenced in a study of T-cell reconstitution after alpha-beta-depleted transplantation in children. Unique molecular identifiers tagged the TCRbeta library. In TCRdb, the PCR reads were re-called with MiXCR into one record per CDR3 protein. The sample consists of some 350,000 distinct CDR3 sequences, 9% to 12% of them appearing once. The sequences come from PBMCs from the stem cell graft donor, collected from the stem cell graft. The receptors were gathered from a human donor who donated a stem cell graft to a child with acute lymphoblastic leukemia.

The chain carries TRBV2 and TRBJ2-1; the match to TRBD2 covers 7 bases. Germline lookup yields CDR1 SNHLY and CDR2 FYNNEI. The V segment lost 6 bases and the J segment 0 bases; nucleotides outside the gene matches: 5. The CDR3 is 15 amino acids. The CDR3, as DNA: TGTGCCAGCAGCTCCCAGCGGGGCTCCTACAATGAGCAGTTCTTC. Protein product: CASSSQRGSYNEQFF. Together with reference TRBV2 and TRBJ2-1, the CDR3 gives the full variable domain: EPEVTQTPSHQVTQMGQEVILRCVPISNHLYFYWYRQILGQKVEFLVSFYNNEISEKSEIFDDQFSVERPDGSNFTLKIRSTKLEDSAMYFCASSSQRGSYNEQFFGPGTRLTVL.

A few counts support this clonotype. The chain is built from TRBV6-2 or TRBV6-3 and TRBJ2-1; the match to TRBD2 covers 14 bases. J lost 7 bases, V lost 3 bases, and 14 bases had no gene match. This CDR3 has 19 residues. In germline, CDR1 is MNHEY, CDR2 SVGEGT. DNA of the CDR3: TGTGCCAGCAGTTATGGGGGCGCGGGACTAGCGGGAGATCGAAATGAGCAGTTCTTC. Residues: CASSYGGAGLAGDRNEQFF.

The V call is TRBV6-1, the J call TRBJ2-5; TRBD2 might be the D (6 bases). The CDR3 length is 13 residues. V lost 6 bases, J lost 2 bases, and 10 bases lay in between. The germline V gene encodes CDR1 MNHNS and CDR2 SASEGT. The CDR3 bases are TGTGCCAGCAGGCGCGGGGTTCAAGAGACCCAGTACTTC. Translation gives CASRRGVQETQYF.

This clonotype was found many times. J is TRBJ2-3 and V is TRBV5-6; D uncertain. V was trimmed by 1 base and J by 4 bases, leaving 4 bases between them. CDR1 is SGHDT, CDR2 YYEEEE, per germline. CDR3 length equals 12 residues. As DNA, the CDR3 is TGTGCCAGCAGCTTGTTATCAGATACGCAGTATTTT. Its translation is CASSLLSDTQYF.

This clonotype has ten or more counts. The rearrangement uses TRBV7-3 and TRBJ1-1; the D gene is possibly TRBD1 (5 bases). The germline gives CDR1 SGHTA, CDR2 FQGTGA. The V end was cut by 4 bases, the J end by 5 bases, with 14 bases between. This CDR3 spans 14 amino acids. CDR3 sequence: CASSSSRGATEAFF. CDR3 bases: TGTGCCAGCAGCTCTTCTAGAGGGGCTACTGAAGCTTTCTTT.

This clonotype was counted many times. The chain links TRBV6-2 or TRBV6-3 to TRBJ2-2; tentatively, D is TRBD1 (6 bases). The CDR3 length is 18 residues. CDR1 is MNHEY, CDR2 SVGEGT, per germline. Trimming pared 6 bases from V and 2 bases from J, leaving 22 bases between. Written as DNA, the CDR3 is TGTGCCAGCAGCGACAGCCTTTCCGGGACACTAAACACCGGGGAGCTGTTTTTT. As protein: CASSDSLSGTLNTGELFF.

This clonotype was recorded a few times. V gene TRBV12-3 or TRBV12-4 combines with J gene TRBJ2-6, with D possibly matching TRBD1 (6 bases). The CDR3 has 16 residues. Between the trimmed V and J ends, which lost 4 bases and 0 bases, there was a span of 10 bases. CDR3 in amino acids: CASSSQQGSGANVLTF. The CDR3 nucleotides read TGTGCCAGCAGTTCCCAACAGGGCTCTGGGGCCAACGTCCTGACTTTC.

This clonotype has a handful of counts. The genes are TRBV20-1 and TRBJ1-1, with a tentative D call TRBD1 (5 bases). Trimming shortened V by 7 bases and J by 6 bases, and 18 bases separated the two germline ends. Germline V gene lookup returns CDR1 DFQATT and CDR2 SNEGSKA (reference sequence). CDR3 length: 13 amino acids. The CDR3 region is CSVTTDFGSEAFF. The CDR3 region has the DNA TGCAGTGTTACGACAGACTTCGGTTCTGAAGCTTTCTTT.

This clonotype was seen at least ten times. This chain connects TRBV24-1 to TRBJ2-1; 9 bases fit TRBD1. Germline V CDR1 and CDR2: KGHDR, SFDVKD. The CDR3 is made up of 16 amino acids. The J segment lost 3 bases and the V segment lost 4 bases, leaving 6 bases of the junction unmatched. CDR3 sequence (DNA): TGTGCCACCAGTGACCCAAGGGACAGGGACTACAATGAGCAGTTCTTC. Translating it yields CATSDPRDRDYNEQFF.

This chain connects TRBV7-2 to TRBJ2-5; no firm D call. V gave up 5 bases and J gave up 5 bases, with 15 bases separating them. The CDR3 covers 14 residues. The V gene's germline CDR1 is SGHTA and CDR2 FQGNSA. CDR3 sequence (DNA): TGTGCCAGCAGCCCGACTCATAATAGGGAGACCCAGTACTTC. Translating gives CASSPTHNRETQYF. Together with reference TRBV7-2 and TRBJ2-5, the CDR3 gives the full variable domain: GAGVSQSPSNKVTEKGKDVELRCDPISGHTALYWYRQSLGQGLEFLIYFQGNSAPDKSGLPSDRFSAERTGGSVSTLTIQRTQQEDSAVYLCASSPTHNRETQYFGPGTRLLVL.

This clonotype was detected a few times. The chain has TRBV7-3 and TRBJ2-3; TRBD2 agrees at 11 bases. V was clipped by 4 bases and J by 5 bases; unmatched bases: 5. CDR1 and CDR2 (germline): SGHTA, FQGTGA. The CDR3 is 15 amino acids. The CDR3 sequence is CASSSLAGGLDTQYF. CDR3 DNA sequence: TGTGCCAGCAGCTCGTTAGCGGGAGGGCTAGATACGCAGTATTTT.